These 7 T cell receptor beta chains were all obtained from the same sample, sequenced in a study of T cells in Graves' hyperthyroidism and ophthalmopathy. Amplification of TCR beta CDR3 regions used RNA as the template. Primed by the HTBI set, a first-round RT-PCR was run on the TCR CDR3. MiXCR was run by TCRdb on the multiplex PCR reads, yielding one entry per CDR3 protein. The sample yields about 520,000 distinct CDR3 sequences, less than 25% seen once. The sample comprised blood. These receptors were taken from a man aged 18 to 30 with Graves' hyperthyroidism.

The chain recombines TRBV20-1 with TRBJ2-1; 7 bases line up with TRBD2. Germline-derived CDR1 and CDR2 are DFQATT and SNEGSKA (reference sequence). Trimming at V came to 0 bases and at J to 6 bases, leaving 11 bases not matched to a gene. The CDR3 is made up of 16 amino acids. The CDR3 nucleotides read TGCAGTGCTAGAGATCGCAGAGCGGGGCCCCTCAATGAGCAGTTCTTC. This sequence encodes CSARDRRAGPLNEQFF.

This clonotype was seen repeatedly, ten times or more. The genes are TRBV5-6 and TRBJ2-7, with D uncertain. The ends were cut back, 4 bases at V and 4 bases at J, with 9 bases in the middle. The CDR3 runs 12 residues. Per germline, CDR1 SGHDT and CDR2 YYEEEE. CDR3 DNA: TGTGCCAGCAGCGCTCCAGGTTACGAGCAGTACTTC. Amino acid sequence: CASSAPGYEQYF. The full variable domain, completed using reference TRBV5-6 and TRBJ2-7, is DAGVTQSPTHLIKTRGQQVTLRCSPKSGHDTVSWYQQALGQGPQFIFQYYEEEERQRGNFPDRFSGHQFPNYSSELNVNALLLGDSALYLCASSAPGYEQYFGPGTRLTVT.

Of note for this clonotype: This may arise from a read error, as a much more abundant clone is one base away. CDR3 sequence: CASCSMTGYNQPQHF. For the CDR3, the DNA is TGTGCCAGCTGCTCAATGACAGGATACAATCAGCCCCAGCATTTT. This chain uses TRBV7-2 with TRBJ1-5; tentative D call: TRBD1 (6 bases). V was pared by 8 bases and J by 3 bases, with 17 bases between. Germline V gene lookup returns CDR1 SGHTA and CDR2 FQGNSA. CDR3 length equals 15 residues.

This clonotype appeared many times. V gene TRBV11-3 combines with J gene TRBJ1-3; D unresolved. This CDR3 is 10 amino acids long. V shed 8 bases and J shed 4 bases, with 3 bases lying between them. Germline values: CDR1 SGHNT, CDR2 YENEEA. The CDR3 nucleotides are TGTGCCAGCGCCGGAAACACCATATATTTT. It codes for CASAGNTIYF. The whole variable domain, filled in from reference TRBV11-3 and TRBJ1-3, reads EAGVVQSPRYKIIEKKQPVAFWCNPISGHNTLYWYLQNLGQGPELLIRYENEEAVDDSQLPKDRFSAERLKGVDSTLKIQPAELGDSAVYLCASAGNTIYFGEGSWLTVV.

The chain recombines TRBV5-1 with TRBJ1-3, with D possibly TRBD1 on 5 matching bases. This CDR3 region has 16 residues. With 2 bases removed from V and 0 bases from J, the gap between germline ends came to 12 bases. Germline V gene data show CDR1 as SGHRS and CDR2 as YFSETQ. The CDR3 is CASSLTPGISGNTIYF. In DNA, the CDR3 is TGCGCCAGCAGCTTAACTCCAGGGATCTCTGGAAACACCATATATTTT.

This chain uses TRBV12-3 or TRBV12-4 with TRBJ2-6, with a tentative D call TRBD1 (6 bases). There are 15 residues in the CDR3. V dropped 8 bases and J dropped 4 bases, with 15 bases sitting between them. The CDR3 loop reads CASGIGQPGANVLTF. CDR3 nucleotides: TGTGCCAGCGGTATCGGACAGCCCGGGGCCAACGTCCTGACTTTC.

The chain uses TRBV15 and TRBJ1-5, with D possibly being TRBD1 (5 bases). The germline V and J ends were trimmed by 5 bases and 0 bases, with 8 bases remaining between them. CDR1 is LNHNV, CDR2 YYDKDF, per germline (reference sequence). The CDR3 totals 14 residues. The CDR3 DNA sequence: TGTGCCACCAGCGAGGGGCTTAGCAATCAGCCCCAGCATTTT. Translated: CATSEGLSNQPQHF.